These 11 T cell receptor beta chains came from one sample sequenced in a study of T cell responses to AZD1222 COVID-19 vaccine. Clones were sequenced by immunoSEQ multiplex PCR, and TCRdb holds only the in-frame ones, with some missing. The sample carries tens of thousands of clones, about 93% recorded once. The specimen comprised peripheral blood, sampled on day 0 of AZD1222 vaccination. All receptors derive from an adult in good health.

The CDR3, as DNA: TGTGCCAGCAGCGCGACAGTTCCGCCTGAAGCTTTCTTT. The encoded protein is CASSATVPPEAFF. This chain links TRBV3-1 (or the pseudogene TRBV3-2) with TRBJ1-1; a weak D match, TRBD1 (5 bases). Per germline, CDR1 LGHDT and CDR2 YNNKEL (reference sequence). The V end lost 5 bases, the J end lost 6 bases, and 13 bases lay between the germline ends. The CDR3 sequence is 13 residues long.

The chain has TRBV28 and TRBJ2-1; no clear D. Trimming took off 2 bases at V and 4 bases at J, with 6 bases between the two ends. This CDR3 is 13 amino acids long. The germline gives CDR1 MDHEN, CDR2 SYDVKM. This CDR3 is CASSLIIYNEQFF. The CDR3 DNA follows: TGTGCCAGCAGTTTAATAATATACAATGAGCAGTTCTTC.

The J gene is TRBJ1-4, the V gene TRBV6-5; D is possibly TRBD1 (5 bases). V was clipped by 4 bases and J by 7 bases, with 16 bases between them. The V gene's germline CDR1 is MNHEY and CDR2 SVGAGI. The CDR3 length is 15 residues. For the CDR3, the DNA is TGTGCCAGCAGTTCCGATGGGGACGGTCTTGAAAAACTGTTTTTT. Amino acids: CASSSDGDGLEKLFF.

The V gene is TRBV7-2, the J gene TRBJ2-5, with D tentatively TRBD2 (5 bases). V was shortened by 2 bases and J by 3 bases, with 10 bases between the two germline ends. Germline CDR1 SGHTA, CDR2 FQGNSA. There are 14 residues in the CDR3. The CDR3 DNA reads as TGTGCCAGCAGCTTATCCGGGGTGGAAGAGACCCAGTACTTC. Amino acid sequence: CASSLSGVEETQYF.

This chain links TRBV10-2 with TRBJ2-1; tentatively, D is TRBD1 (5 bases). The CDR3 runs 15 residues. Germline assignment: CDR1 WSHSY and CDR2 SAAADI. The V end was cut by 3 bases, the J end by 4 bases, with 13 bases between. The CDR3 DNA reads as TGCGCCAGCAGTGAACAGGAGCTAAGTTACAATGAGCAGTTCTTC. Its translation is CASSEQELSYNEQFF.

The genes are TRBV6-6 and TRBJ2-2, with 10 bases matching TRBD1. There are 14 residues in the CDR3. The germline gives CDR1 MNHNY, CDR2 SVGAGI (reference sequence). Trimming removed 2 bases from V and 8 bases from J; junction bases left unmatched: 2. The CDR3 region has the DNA TGTGCCAGCAGTTACAGACAGGGGGCAGGGGAGCTGTTTTTT. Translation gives CASSYRQGAGELFF.

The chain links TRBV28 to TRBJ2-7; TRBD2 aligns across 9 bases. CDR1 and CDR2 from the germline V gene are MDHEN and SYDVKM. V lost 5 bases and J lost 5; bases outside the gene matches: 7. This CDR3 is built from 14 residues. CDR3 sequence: CASSPERGVDEQYF. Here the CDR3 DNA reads TGTGCCAGCAGTCCCGAGCGGGGGGTGGACGAGCAGTACTTC. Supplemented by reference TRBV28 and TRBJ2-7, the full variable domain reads DVKVTQSSRYLVKRTGEKVFLECVQDMDHENMFWYRQDPGLGLRLIYFSYDVKMKEKGDIPEGYSVSREKKERFSLILESASTNQTSMYLCASSPERGVDEQYFGPGTRLTVT.

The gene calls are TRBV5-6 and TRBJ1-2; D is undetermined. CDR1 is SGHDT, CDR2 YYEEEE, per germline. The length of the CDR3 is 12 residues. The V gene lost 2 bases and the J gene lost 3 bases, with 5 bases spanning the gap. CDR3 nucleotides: TGTGCCAGCAGCTTTGGGGACTATGGCTACACCTTC. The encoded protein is CASSFGDYGYTF.

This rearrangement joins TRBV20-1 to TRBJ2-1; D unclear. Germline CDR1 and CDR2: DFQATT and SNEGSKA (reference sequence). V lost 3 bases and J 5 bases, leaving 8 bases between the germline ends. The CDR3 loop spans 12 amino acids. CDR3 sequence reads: CSASLVDNEQFF. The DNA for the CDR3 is TGCAGTGCTAGTCTCGTTGACAATGAGCAGTTCTTC.

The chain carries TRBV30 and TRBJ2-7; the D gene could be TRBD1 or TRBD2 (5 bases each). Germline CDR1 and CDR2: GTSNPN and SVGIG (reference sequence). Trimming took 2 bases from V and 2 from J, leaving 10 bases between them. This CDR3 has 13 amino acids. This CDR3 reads CAWSTGAAYEQYF. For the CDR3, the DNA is TGTGCCTGGAGTACCGGGGCCGCCTACGAGCAGTACTTC.

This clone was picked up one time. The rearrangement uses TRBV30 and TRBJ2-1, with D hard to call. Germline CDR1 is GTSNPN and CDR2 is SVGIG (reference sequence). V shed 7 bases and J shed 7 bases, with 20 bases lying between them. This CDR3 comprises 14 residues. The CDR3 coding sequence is TGTGCCTTCAAAGCCGGGCCCTCACCAAATGAGCAGTTCTTC. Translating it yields CAFKAGPSPNEQFF.